Below, one T cell receptor beta chain is given with its context. This CDR3 has 16 amino acids. Trimming cost V 3 bases and J 0 bases, with 12 bases left between them. This sample stems from a study of blood T cells in healthy people across ages. For the second PCR, which ran for roughly 6 to 12 cycles, a sample-barcoded 5' primer and a J-beta primer mix were used. TCRdb redid the calling of the 5' RACE reads with MiXCR, one entry per CDR3 protein. The table lists under 1,100,000 distinct CDR3 sequences, almost 25% of them singletons, with 0.65% to 0.95% in the top ten. Another study also made use of these data, one on T cells of mothers and their children.

The sequence came from a girl aged 2-10 years in good health. The chain is built from TRBV12-3 or TRBV12-4 and TRBJ2-1; perhaps TRBD2 as D (5 bases). What was sequenced was blood. CDR3 region: CASSFGGPYSYNEQFF. The CDR3 DNA is TGTGCCAGCAGTTTTGGCGGGCCCTACTCCTACAATGAGCAGTTCTTC.